Listed here are 9 T cell receptor beta chains from one sample, sequenced in a study of shared clonotypes between healthy human individuals. Profiled with immunoSEQ multiplex PCR; TCRdb holds only in-frame clones, not every one. The sample carries 1.6 million or so clones, roughly 96% recorded once. Specimen: naive CD4+ T cells sorted from blood. Subset in this sample: CD45RA+ positively selected. These receptors were taken from a man aged 30 to 39 in good health.

The rearrangement joins TRBV5-4 to TRBJ1-2, with 7 positions matching TRBD1. Germline-derived CDR1 and CDR2 are SGHNT and YYREEE (reference sequence). With 4 bases clipped from V and 6 bases from J, the junction kept 6 bases outside the gene matches. The length of the CDR3 is 13 residues. CDR3 sequence: CASSPRDSHGYTF. CDR3 in DNA: TGTGCCAGCAGCCCCCGGGACAGCCATGGCTACACCTTC.

A single count supports this clone. The rearrangement uses TRBV18 and TRBJ2-7; 9 nucleotides align to TRBD1. This CDR3 comprises 18 residues. Trimming cost V 3 bases and J 1 base; bases outside gene matches: 13. Germline values: CDR1 KGHSH, CDR2 LQKENI. The CDR3 sequence: CASSPEGGTGTGSYEQYF. The DNA of the CDR3 is TGTGCCAGCTCACCCGAGGGCGGTACCGGGACAGGGTCCTACGAGCAGTACTTC.

A remark on this clone: Other DNA sequences of this sample code for an identical CDR3. The CDR3 region has the DNA TGTGCCAGCAGCTTAGCCCAATTGGACTACGAGCAGTACTTC. This translates into CASSLAQLDYEQYF. V gene TRBV7-9 combines with J gene TRBJ2-7; D uncertain. CDR3 length: 14 residues. The germline gives CDR1 SEHNR, CDR2 FQNEAQ (reference sequence). V was cut by 0 bases and J by 3 bases, with 9 bases left in between.

Turning to this clone: This sample also contains other DNA sequences that code for the same CDR3. The chain employs TRBV11-2 and TRBJ2-7; TRBD1 agrees at 11 bases. Losses at the gene ends were 3 bases for V and 2 bases for J; bases not matched to a gene: 0. The CDR3 sequence is 14 residues long. The germline V gene encodes CDR1 SGHAT and CDR2 FQNNGV. The CDR3 here is CASSLDRGPYEQYF. The CDR3 DNA reads TGTGCCAGCAGCTTGGACAGGGGGCCCTACGAGCAGTACTTC.

This chain links TRBV2 with TRBJ2-1, with a weak D call TRBD1 (6 bases). The CDR3 is made up of 15 amino acids. Germline-derived CDR1 and CDR2 are SNHLY and FYNNEI. Trimming pared 1 base from V and 2 bases from J, leaving 9 bases between. The CDR3 sequence is CASSEVGGAYNEQFF. The CDR3 bases are TGTGCCAGCAGTGAAGTTGGGGGCGCCTACAATGAGCAGTTCTTC. The whole variable domain, remainder taken from reference TRBV2 and TRBJ2-1, is EPEVTQTPSHQVTQMGQEVILRCVPISNHLYFYWYRQILGQKVEFLVSFYNNEISEKSEIFDDQFSVERPDGSNFTLKIRSTKLEDSAMYFCASSEVGGAYNEQFFGPGTRLTVL.

This rearrangement joins TRBV28 to TRBJ2-3; 9 positions agree with TRBD2. J lost 2 bases, V lost 4 bases, and 1 base had no gene match. CDR3 length equals 14 residues. The germline gives CDR1 MDHEN, CDR2 SYDVKM. CDR3 DNA sequence: TGTGCCAGCAGTTCTAGCGGGAACACAGATACGCAGTATTTT. It codes for CASSSSGNTDTQYF.

V usage is TRBV7-6 and J usage is TRBJ1-2, with D unresolved. Looked up from germline, CDR1 is SGHVS and CDR2 is FNYEAQ. The CDR3 is 14 residues long. V was pared by 5 bases and J by 0 bases, with 10 bases between. As DNA, the CDR3 is TGTGCCAGCAGCCCCCCGGGGACTAACTATGGCTACACCTTC. This gives the protein CASSPPGTNYGYTF.

V is TRBV27 and J is TRBJ2-2, with TRBD1 matching 7 bases. V gave up 4 bases and J gave up 4 bases; unmatched junction bases: 9. Germline V gene data show CDR1 as MNHEY and CDR2 as SMNVEV (reference sequence). This CDR3 spans 16 amino acids. The CDR3 spells CASSYITGVGTGELFF. CDR3 coding DNA: TGTGCCAGCAGTTATATTACAGGGGTTGGCACCGGGGAGCTGTTTTTT.

The V and J genes are TRBV28 and TRBJ2-4, with TRBD1 matching 7 bases. This CDR3 has 15 amino acids. The trim removed 6 bases at V and 7 bases at J, leaving 12 bases unmatched. Germline V gives CDR1 MDHEN, CDR2 SYDVKM. CDR3 residues: CASRKVGTAKNIQYF. DNA for the CDR3: TGTGCCAGCAGGAAGGTTGGGACAGCAAAGAACATTCAGTACTTC.